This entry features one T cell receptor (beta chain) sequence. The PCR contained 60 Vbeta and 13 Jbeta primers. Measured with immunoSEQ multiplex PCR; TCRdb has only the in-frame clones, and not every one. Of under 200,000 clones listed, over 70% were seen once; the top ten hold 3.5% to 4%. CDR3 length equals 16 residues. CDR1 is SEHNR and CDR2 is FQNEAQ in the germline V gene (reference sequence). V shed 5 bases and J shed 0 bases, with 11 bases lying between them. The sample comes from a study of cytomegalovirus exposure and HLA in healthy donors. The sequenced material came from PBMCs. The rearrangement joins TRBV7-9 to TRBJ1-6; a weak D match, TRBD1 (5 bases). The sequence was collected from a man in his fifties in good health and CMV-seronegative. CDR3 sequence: CASSRGGSSYNSPLHF. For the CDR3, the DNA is TGTGCCAGCAGCCGGGGGGGGAGCTCCTATAATTCACCCCTCCACTTT.